The source of this TCR beta chain is a study of shared clonotypes between healthy human individuals. The wider study: Per donor, CD8 memory used one plate, CD8 naive used two, CD4 memory used three and CD4 naive used three. Study results and caveats: All-four-donor shared clonotypes had higher generation probabilities than non-shared clonotypes did. Generally, naive subsets (rather than memory subsets) showed larger estimated richness.

Libraries were prepared by immunoSEQ multiplex PCR; TCRdb keeps only in-frame clonotypes and omits some of them. Counted here are approximately 2,000,000 clones, 90% to 95% occurring once; the ten biggest clones make up more than 1.5%. Positive CCR7 selection of CD45RO-negative cells yielded the naive CD8 cells, and terminally differentiated effector memory CD45RA+ cells were excluded. Worth noting for this clone: Its antigen is undetermined.

The CDR3 runs 19 residues. Per the germline V gene, CDR1 is SGHVS and CDR2 is FQNEAQ. Trimming took 1 base from V and 4 from J; bases not matched to a gene: 10. The source is a man aged 18 to 35 in good health. Some clones in this sample may be carry-over from other donors' samples. The gene calls are TRBV7-8 and TRBJ2-2, with 12 positions matching TRBD2. The sample taken for sequencing was naive CD8+ T cells from PBMCs. As DNA, the CDR3 is TGTGCCAGCAGCTTAGGTCTAGCGGGAGGGCCAGGGGGCACCGGGGAGCTGTTTTTT. The encoded protein is CASSLGLAGGPGGTGELFF.